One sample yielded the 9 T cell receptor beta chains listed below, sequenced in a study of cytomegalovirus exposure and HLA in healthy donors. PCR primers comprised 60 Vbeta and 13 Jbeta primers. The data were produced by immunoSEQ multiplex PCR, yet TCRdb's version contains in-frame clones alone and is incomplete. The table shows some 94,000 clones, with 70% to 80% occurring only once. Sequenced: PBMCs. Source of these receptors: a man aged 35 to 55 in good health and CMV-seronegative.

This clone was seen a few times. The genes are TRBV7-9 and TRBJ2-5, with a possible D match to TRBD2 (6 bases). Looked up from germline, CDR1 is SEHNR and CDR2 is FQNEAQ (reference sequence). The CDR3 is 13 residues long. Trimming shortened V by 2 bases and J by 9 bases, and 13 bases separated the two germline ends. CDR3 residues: CASSLQGGSAQYF. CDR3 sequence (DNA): TGTGCCAGCAGCTTACAGGGAGGAAGCGCCCAGTACTTC.

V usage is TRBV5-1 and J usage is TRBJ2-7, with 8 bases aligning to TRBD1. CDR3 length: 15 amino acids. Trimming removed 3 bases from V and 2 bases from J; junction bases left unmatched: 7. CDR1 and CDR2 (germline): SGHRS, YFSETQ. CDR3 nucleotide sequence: TGCGCCAGCAGCTCGACTGGACAGGGAGCCTACGAGCAGTACTTC. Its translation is CASSSTGQGAYEQYF. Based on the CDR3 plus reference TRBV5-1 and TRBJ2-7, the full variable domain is KAGVTQTPRYLIKTRGQQVTLSCSPISGHRSVSWYQQTPGQGLQFLFEYFSETQRNKGNFPGRFSGRQFSNSRSEMNVSTLELGDSALYLCASSSTGQGAYEQYFGPGTRLTVT.

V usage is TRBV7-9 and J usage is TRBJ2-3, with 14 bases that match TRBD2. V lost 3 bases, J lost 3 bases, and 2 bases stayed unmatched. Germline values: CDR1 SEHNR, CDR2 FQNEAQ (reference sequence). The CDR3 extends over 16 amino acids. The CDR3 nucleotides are TGTGCCAGCAGCTTCGGACTAGCGGGAGGTACAGATACGCAGTATTTT. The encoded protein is CASSFGLAGGTDTQYF.

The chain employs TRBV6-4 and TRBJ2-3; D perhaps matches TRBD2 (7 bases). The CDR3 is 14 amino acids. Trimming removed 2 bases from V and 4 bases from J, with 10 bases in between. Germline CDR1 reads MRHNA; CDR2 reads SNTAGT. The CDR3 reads CASSDGGASDTQYF. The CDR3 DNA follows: TGTGCCAGCAGTGACGGGGGGGCCTCAGATACGCAGTATTTT.

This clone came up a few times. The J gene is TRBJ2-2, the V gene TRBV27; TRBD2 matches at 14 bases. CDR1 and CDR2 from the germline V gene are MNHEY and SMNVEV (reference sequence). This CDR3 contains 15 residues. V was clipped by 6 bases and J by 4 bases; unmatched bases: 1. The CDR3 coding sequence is TGTGCCAGCAGGGGACTAGCGGGGGTCACCGGGGAGCTGTTTTTT. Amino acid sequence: CASRGLAGVTGELFF.

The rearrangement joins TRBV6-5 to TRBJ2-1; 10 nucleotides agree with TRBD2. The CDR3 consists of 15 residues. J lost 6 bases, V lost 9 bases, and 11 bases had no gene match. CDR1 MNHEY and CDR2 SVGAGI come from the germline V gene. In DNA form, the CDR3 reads TGTGCCAGTAGAGGTCAGGCTAGCGGGAGCAATGAGCAGTTCTTC. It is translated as CASRGQASGSNEQFF.

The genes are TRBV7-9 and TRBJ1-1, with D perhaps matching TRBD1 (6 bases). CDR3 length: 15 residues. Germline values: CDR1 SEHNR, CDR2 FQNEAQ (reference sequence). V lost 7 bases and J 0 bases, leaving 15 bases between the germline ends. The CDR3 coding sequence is TGTGCCAGCACCCTAGTGGGACAATTGAACACTGAAGCTTTCTTT. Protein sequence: CASTLVGQLNTEAFF.

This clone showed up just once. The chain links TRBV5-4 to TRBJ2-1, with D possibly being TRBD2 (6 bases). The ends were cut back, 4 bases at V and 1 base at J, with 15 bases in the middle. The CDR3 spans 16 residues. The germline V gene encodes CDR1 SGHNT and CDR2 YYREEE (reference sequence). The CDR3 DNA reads TGTGCCAGCAGCGACGCAGGGACTCGGTCCTACAATGAGCAGTTCTTC. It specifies CASSDAGTRSYNEQFF.

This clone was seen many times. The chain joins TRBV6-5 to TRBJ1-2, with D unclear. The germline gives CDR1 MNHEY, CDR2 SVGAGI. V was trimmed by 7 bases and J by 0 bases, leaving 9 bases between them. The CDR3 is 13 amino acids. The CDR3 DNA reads TGTGCCAGCACGCAGGCTCCTAACTATGGCTACACCTTC. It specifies CASTQAPNYGYTF.